The T cell receptor beta chain described here comes from a study of T cell changes during pregnancy in multiple sclerosis. This clone was observed a few times. Additional DNA sequences in this sample encode the identical CDR3. Trimming shortened V by 7 bases and J by 0 bases, and 2 bases separated the two germline ends. CDR3 size: 11 residues. From germline, CDR1 is SNHLY and CDR2 FYNNEI. Profiling relied on immunoSEQ multiplex PCR, and the TCRdb table lists in-frame clones only, not all of them. The sample holds roughly 60,000 clones, about 91% seen once. V and J are TRBV2 and TRBJ2-3; D call uncertain. This clonotype originated in a female donor with multiple sclerosis, enrolled in a pregnancy study. The sample here was peripheral blood, taken before pregnancy. CDR3 sequence: CASTSTDTQYF. Here the CDR3 DNA reads TGTGCCAGCACAAGCACAGATACGCAGTATTTT.